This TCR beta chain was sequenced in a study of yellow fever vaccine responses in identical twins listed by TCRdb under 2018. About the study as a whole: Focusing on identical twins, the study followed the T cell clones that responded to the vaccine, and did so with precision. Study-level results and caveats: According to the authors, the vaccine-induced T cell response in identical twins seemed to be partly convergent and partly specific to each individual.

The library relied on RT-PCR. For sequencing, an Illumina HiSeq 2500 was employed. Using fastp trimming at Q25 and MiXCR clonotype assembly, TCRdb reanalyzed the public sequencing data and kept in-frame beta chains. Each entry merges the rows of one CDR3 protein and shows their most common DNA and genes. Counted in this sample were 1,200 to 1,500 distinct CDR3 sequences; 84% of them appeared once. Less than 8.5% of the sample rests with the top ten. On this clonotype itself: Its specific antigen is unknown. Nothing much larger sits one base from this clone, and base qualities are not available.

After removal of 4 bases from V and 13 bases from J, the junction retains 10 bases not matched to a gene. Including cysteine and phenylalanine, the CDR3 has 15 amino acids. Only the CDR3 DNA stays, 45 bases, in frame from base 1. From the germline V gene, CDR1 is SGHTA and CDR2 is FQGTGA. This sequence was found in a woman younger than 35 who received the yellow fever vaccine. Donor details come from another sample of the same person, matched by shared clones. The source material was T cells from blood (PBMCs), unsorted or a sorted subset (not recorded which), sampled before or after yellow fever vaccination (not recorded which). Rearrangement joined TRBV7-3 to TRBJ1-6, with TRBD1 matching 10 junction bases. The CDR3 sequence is CASSSTGGQGTPLHF. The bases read TGTGCCAGCAGCTCGACCGGGGGACAGGGGACGCCCCTCCACTTT.